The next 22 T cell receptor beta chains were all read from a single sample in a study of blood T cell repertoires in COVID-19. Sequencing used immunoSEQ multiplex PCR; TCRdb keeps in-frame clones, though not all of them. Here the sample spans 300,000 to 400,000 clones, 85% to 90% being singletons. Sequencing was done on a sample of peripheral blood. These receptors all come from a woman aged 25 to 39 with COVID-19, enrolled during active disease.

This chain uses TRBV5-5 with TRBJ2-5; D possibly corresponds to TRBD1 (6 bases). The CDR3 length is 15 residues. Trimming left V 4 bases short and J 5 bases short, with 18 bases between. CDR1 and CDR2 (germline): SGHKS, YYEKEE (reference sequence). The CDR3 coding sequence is TGTGCCAGCAGCCAGCCTGGACAGCGAGGGGAGACCCAGTACTTC. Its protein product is CASSQPGQRGETQYF. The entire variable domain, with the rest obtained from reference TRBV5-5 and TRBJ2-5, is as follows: DAGVTQSPTHLIKTRGQQVTLRCSPISGHKSVSWYQQVLGQGPQFIFQYYEKEERGRGNFPDRFSARQFPNYSSELNVNALLLGDSALYLCASSQPGQRGETQYFGPGTRLLVL.

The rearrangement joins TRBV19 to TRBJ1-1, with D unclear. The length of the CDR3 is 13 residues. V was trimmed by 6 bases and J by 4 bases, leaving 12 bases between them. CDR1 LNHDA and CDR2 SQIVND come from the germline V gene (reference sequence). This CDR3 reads CASRDLSGTEAFF. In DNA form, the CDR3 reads TGTGCCAGTAGAGACCTTTCGGGCACTGAAGCTTTCTTT.

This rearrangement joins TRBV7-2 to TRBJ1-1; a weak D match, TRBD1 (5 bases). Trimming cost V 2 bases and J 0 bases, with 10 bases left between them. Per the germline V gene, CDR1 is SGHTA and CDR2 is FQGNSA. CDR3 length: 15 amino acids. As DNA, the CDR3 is TGTGCCAGCAGCTTATGGGGGGGGATGAACACTGAAGCTTTCTTT. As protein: CASSLWGGMNTEAFF.

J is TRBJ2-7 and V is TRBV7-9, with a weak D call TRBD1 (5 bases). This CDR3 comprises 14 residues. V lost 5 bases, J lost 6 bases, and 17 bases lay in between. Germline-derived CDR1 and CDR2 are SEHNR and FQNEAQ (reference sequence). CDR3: CASSPPGFQVEQYF. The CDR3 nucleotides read TGTGCCAGCAGCCCCCCAGGGTTTCAGGTCGAGCAGTACTTC.

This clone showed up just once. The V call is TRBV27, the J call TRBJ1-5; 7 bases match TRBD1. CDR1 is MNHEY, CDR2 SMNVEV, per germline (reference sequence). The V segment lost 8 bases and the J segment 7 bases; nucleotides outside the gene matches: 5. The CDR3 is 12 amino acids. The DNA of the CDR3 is TGTGCCAGCCGGGCAGGGGGACAGCCCCAGCATTTT. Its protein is CASRAGGQPQHF.

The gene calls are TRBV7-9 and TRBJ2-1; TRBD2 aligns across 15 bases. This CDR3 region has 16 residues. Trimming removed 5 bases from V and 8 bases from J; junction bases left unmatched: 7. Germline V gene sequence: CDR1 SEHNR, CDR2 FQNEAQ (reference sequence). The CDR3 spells CASSSGLAGGPDEQFF. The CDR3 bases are TGTGCCAGCAGCAGCGGACTAGCGGGAGGGCCGGATGAGCAGTTCTTC.

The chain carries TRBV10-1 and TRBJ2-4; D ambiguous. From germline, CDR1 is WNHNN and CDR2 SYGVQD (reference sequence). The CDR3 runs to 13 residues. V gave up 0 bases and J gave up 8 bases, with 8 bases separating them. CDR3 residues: CASSESDRDIQYF. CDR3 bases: TGCGCCAGCAGTGAGTCCGATAGAGACATTCAGTACTTC.

The CDR3 here is CASSGASDSSYNEQFF. CDR3 DNA: TGTGCCAGCTCCGGGGCTAGCGACAGCTCCTACAATGAGCAGTTCTTC. This rearrangement joins TRBV7-9 to TRBJ2-1, with D possibly matching TRBD2 (6 bases). The CDR3 sequence is 16 residues long. CDR1 and CDR2 (germline): SEHNR, FQNEAQ (reference sequence). V lost 8 bases to trimming and J lost 0 bases, with 17 bases between them.

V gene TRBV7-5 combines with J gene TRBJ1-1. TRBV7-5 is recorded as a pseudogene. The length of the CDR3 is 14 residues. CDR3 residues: CVRSLFGRITEAFF. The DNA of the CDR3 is TGTGTCAGAAGCTTATTCGGGAGGATCACTGAAGCTTTCTTT.

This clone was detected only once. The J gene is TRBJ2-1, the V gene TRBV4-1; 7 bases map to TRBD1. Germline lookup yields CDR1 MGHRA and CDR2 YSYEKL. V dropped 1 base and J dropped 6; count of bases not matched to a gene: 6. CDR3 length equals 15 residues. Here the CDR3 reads CASSQGQGVGNEQFF. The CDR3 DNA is TGCGCCAGCAGCCAAGGACAGGGCGTGGGCAATGAGCAGTTCTTC.

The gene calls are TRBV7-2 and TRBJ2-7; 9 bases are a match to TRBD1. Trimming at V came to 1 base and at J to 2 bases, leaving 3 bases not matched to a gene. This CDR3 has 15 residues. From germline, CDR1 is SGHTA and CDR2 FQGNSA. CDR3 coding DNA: TGTGCCAGCAGCTTAGGACAGGGGGAAACCTACGAGCAGTACTTC. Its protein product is CASSLGQGETYEQYF. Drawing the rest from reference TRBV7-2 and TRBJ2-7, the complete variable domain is GAGVSQSPSNKVTEKGKDVELRCDPISGHTALYWYRQSLGQGLEFLIYFQGNSAPDKSGLPSDRFSAERTGGSVSTLTIQRTQQEDSAVYLCASSLGQGETYEQYFGPGTRLTVT.

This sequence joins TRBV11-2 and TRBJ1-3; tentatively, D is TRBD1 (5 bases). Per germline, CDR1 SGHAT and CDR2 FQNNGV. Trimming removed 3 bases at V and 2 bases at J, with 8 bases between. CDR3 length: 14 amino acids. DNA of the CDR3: TGTGCCAGCAGCTTGACAGAGACTGGAAACACCATATATTTT. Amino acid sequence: CASSLTETGNTIYF.

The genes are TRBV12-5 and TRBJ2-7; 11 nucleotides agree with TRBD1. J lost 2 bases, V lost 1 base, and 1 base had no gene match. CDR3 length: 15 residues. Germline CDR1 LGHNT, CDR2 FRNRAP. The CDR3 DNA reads TGTGCTAGTGGTTTGGCGGGACAGGGGGCCTACGAGCAGTACTTC. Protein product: CASGLAGQGAYEQYF.

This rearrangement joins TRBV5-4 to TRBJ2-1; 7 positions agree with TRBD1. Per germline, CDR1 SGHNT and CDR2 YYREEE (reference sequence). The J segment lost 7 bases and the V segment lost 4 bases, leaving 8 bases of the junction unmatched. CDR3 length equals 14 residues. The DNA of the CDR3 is TGTGCCAGCAGCCCGGGACAGAGGGGAAATGAGCAGTTCTTC. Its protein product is CASSPGQRGNEQFF.

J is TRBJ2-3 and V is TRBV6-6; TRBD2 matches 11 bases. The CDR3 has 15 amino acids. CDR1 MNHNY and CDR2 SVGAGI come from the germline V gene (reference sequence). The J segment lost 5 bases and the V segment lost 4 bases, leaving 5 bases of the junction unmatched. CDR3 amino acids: CASSFSGGDVDTQYF. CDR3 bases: TGTGCCAGCAGTTTTAGCGGGGGGGACGTAGATACGCAGTATTTT.

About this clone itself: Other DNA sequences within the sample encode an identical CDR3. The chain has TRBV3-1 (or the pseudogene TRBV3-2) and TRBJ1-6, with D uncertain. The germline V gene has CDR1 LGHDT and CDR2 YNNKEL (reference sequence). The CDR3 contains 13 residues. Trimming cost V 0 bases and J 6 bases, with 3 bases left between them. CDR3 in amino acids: CASSQDLNSPLHF. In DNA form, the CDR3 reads TGTGCCAGCAGCCAAGATCTTAATTCACCCCTCCACTTT.

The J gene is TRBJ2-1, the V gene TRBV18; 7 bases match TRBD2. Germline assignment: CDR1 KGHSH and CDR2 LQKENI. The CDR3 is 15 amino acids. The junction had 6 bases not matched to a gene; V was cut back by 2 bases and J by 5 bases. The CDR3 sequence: CASSPAIAGNNEQFF. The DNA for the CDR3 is TGTGCCAGCTCACCAGCGATAGCGGGTAACAATGAGCAGTTCTTC.

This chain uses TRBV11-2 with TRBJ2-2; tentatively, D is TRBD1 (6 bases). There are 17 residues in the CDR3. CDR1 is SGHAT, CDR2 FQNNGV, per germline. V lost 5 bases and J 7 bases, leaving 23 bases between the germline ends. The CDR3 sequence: CASSRSGTWLQVGELFF. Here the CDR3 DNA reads TGTGCCAGCAGCCGCTCCGGGACATGGCTTCAGGTCGGGGAGCTGTTTTTT.

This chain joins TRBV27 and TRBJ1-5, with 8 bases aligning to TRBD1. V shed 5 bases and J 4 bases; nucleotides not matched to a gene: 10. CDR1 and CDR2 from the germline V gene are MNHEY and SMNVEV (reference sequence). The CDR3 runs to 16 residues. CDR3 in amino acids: CASSRLPWTGNQPQHF. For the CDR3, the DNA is TGTGCCAGCAGTAGATTACCCTGGACAGGGAATCAGCCCCAGCATTTT.

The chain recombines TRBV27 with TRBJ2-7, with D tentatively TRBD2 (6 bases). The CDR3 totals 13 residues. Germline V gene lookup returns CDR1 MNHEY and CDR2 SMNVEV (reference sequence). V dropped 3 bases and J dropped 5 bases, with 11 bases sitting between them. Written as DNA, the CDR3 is TGTGCCAGCAGTTTTAGGAGGGAACACGAGCAGTACTTC. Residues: CASSFRREHEQYF.

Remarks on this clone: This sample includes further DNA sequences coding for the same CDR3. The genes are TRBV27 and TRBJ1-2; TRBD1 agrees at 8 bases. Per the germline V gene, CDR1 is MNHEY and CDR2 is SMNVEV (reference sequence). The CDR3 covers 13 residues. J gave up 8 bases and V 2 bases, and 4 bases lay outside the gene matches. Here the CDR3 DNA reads TGTGCCAGCAGTTTAGGGACAGGAGGCGGCTACACCTTC. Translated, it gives CASSLGTGGGYTF.

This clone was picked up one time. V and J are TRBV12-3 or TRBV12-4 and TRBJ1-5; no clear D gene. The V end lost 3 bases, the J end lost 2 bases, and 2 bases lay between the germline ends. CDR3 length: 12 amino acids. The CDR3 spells CASSFGNQPQHF. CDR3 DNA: TGTGCCAGCAGTTTCGGCAATCAGCCCCAGCATTTT.